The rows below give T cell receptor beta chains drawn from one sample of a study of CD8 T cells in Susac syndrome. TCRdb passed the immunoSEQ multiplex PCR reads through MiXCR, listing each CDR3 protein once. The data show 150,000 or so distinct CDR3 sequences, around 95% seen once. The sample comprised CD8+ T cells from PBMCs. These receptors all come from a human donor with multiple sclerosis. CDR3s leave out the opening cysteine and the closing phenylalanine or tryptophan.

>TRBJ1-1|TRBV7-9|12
ASSPGQGVSEAF
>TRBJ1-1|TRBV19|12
ASSPDGGVTEAF
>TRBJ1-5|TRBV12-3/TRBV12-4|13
ASSPGGGASQPQH
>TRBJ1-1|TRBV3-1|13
ASSRPPTGNTEAF
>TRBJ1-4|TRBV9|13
ASSASGTDNEKLF
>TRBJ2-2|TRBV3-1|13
ASSQDRAATGELF
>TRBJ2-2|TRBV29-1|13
SVLTGTGLAGELF
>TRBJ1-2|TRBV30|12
AWSPGQGIFGYT
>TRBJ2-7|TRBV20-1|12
SARAVGVGYEQY
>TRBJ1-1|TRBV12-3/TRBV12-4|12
ASSFFGGNTEAF
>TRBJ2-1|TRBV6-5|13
ASSPTSGANNEQF
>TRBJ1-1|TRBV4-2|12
ASSPYLRGTEAF
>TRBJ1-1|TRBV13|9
ASSAGLSAF
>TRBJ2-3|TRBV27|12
ASSATDSPRTQY
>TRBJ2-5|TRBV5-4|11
ASTTGTEETQY
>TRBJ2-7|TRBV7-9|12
ASSPAEGAYEQY
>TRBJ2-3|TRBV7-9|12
ASSGSDQRNTQY
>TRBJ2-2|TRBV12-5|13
ASGTWEGAIGELF
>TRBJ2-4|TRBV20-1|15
SAHDLWGYQAKNIQY
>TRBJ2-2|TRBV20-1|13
SASTSGGYTGELF
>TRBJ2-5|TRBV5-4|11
ASSSTGEETQY
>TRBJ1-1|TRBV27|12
ASSFSTGGPEAF
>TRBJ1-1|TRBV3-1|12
ASSQGGRNTEAF
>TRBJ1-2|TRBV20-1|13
SASPRGGPNYGYT
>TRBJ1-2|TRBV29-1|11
SVVGGEVDGYT
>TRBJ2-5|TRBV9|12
ASSSPQSQETQY
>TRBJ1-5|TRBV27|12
ASSGIGRNQPQH
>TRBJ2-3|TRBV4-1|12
ASSQDGGTDTQY
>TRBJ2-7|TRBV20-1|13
SARDRRGGRYEQY
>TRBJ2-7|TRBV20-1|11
SARRQSSYEQY
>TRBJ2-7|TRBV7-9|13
ASSLGLWSSYEQY
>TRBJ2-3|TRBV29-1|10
SVERRDSTQY
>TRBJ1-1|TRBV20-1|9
SARYVSEAF
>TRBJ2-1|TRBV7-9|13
ASRGSGGPYNEQF
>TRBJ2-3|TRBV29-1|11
SVPLRGTDTQY
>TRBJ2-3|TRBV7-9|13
ASSLEAGSTDTQY
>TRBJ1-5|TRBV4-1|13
ASSSGRQENQPQH
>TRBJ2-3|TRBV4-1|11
ASSHSSTDTQY
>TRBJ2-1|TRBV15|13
ATSSLSGSYNEQF
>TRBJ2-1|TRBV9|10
ASSVTLGEQF
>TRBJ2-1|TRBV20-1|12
SASYSGTYNEQF
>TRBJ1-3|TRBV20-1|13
SARPAGISGNTIY
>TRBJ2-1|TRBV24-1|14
ATSDTAGSVVNEQF
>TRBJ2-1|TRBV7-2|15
ASSPRTSGGRAVEQF
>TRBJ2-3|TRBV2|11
ASSGVFADTQY
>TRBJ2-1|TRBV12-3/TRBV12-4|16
ASSSLTGERGAYNEQF
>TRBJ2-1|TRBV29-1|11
SVGDRVDNEQF
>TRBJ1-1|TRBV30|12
AWSAGTGNTEAF
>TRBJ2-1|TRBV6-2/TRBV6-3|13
ASSLGLPLDNEQF
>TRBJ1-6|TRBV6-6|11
ASTGEGNSPLH
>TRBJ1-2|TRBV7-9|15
ASTQSGGPLPNYGYT
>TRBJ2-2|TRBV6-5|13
ASSYLTGNTGELF
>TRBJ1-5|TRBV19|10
ASSPGAQPQH
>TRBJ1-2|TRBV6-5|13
ASSLGAGGAEGYT